The 6 T cell receptor beta chains below all came from one sample that was sequenced in a study of blood T cell repertoires in COVID-19. The repertoire was sequenced with immunoSEQ multiplex PCR; TCRdb's copy has only in-frame clones and lacks some. Among tens of thousands of clones listed, 88% were seen once. The sample comprised peripheral blood. These receptor sequences come from a woman aged 80 or over with active COVID-19.

This sequence joins TRBV11-2 and TRBJ2-7; possibly TRBD1 for D (5 bases). CDR1 SGHAT and CDR2 FQNNGV come from the germline V gene. CDR3 length: 16 amino acids. V shed 5 bases and J shed 2 bases, with 19 bases lying between them. The CDR3 protein is CASSPSGIPGAYEQYF. The DNA for the CDR3 is TGTGCCAGCAGCCCTTCAGGGATCCCTGGGGCCTACGAGCAGTACTTC.

This clone was recorded a few times. The gene calls are TRBV10-3 and TRBJ2-7; D might be TRBD2 (5 bases). V shed 0 bases and J shed 0 bases, with 9 bases lying between them. This CDR3 comprises 15 residues. Germline V gene data show CDR1 as ENHRY and CDR2 as SYGVKD. The CDR3 reads CAISESRVSSYEQYF. The CDR3 nucleotides read TGTGCCATCAGTGAGTCGCGGGTCAGCTCCTACGAGCAGTACTTC.

The chain couples TRBV5-1 to TRBJ1-1; 7 nucleotides align to TRBD1. Germline CDR1 is SGHRS and CDR2 is YFSETQ. With 3 bases clipped from V and 5 bases from J, the junction kept 13 bases outside the gene matches. The length of the CDR3 is 16 residues. The CDR3 DNA reads TGCGCCAGCAGCTCAAGACCTAGGGGGCAGGGAACTGAAGCTTTCTTT. It translates to CASSSRPRGQGTEAFF. The entire variable domain, with the rest obtained from reference TRBV5-1 and TRBJ1-1, is as follows: KAGVTQTPRYLIKTRGQQVTLSCSPISGHRSVSWYQQTPGQGLQFLFEYFSETQRNKGNFPGRFSGRQFSNSRSEMNVSTLELGDSALYLCASSSRPRGQGTEAFFGQGTRLTVV.

The chain carries TRBV10-3 and TRBJ1-1; weak D call: TRBD1 (6 bases). This CDR3 is 14 amino acids long. Germline assignment: CDR1 ENHRY and CDR2 SYGVKD. V lost 5 bases to trimming and J lost 4 bases, with 14 bases between them. The DNA for the CDR3 is TGTGCCATCAGTAACGGGGGGCTGGGCACTGAAGCTTTCTTT. Translated: CAISNGGLGTEAFF.

The chain carries TRBV19 and TRBJ2-5; 7 positions agree with TRBD1. This CDR3 is 16 amino acids long. After removal of 5 bases from V and 1 base from J, the junction contained 10 bases not matched to a gene. Germline V CDR1 and CDR2: LNHDA, SQIVND (reference sequence). The CDR3 region is CASSSGAWTGQETQYF. The CDR3 DNA sequence: TGTGCCAGTAGTTCTGGGGCGTGGACAGGCCAAGAGACCCAGTACTTC. Variable domain in full (rest from reference TRBV19 and TRBJ2-5): DGGITQSPKYLFRKEGQNVTLSCEQNLNHDAMYWYRQDPGQGLRLIYYSQIVNDFQKGDIAEGYSVSREKKESFPLTVTSAQKNPTAFYLCASSSGAWTGQETQYFGPGTRLLVL.

This clone occurred once. The chain joins TRBV27 to TRBJ2-7, with TRBD1 matching 8 bases. In germline, CDR1 is MNHEY, CDR2 SMNVEV (reference sequence). With 5 bases clipped from V and 2 bases from J, the junction kept 14 bases outside the gene matches. The CDR3 runs to 17 residues. For the CDR3, the DNA is TGTGCCAGCAGTCGATCCGGGACAGGCCGTTCCCCCTACGAGCAGTACTTC. Its translation is CASSRSGTGRSPYEQYF.